This TCR beta chain appears in the sequencing data of a study of OX40 agonist ivuxolimab in advanced cancers. Sequencing was performed with immunoSEQ multiplex PCR; in TCRdb, only in-frame clones are kept and a portion is missing. Of 50,000 or so clones listed, approximately 80% are singletons. V lost 0 bases and J 6 bases, leaving 5 bases between the germline ends. CDR3 length equals 11 residues. CDR1 DFQATT and CDR2 SNEGSKA come from the germline V gene (reference sequence). The material was CD4+ or CD8+ T cells sorted from blood, obtained in a trial of the OX40 agonist ivuxolimab. V gene TRBV20-1 combines with J gene TRBJ1-1; D ambiguous. This receptor was obtained from an adult with an advanced solid tumor such as melanoma, head and neck, liver or kidney cancer. Written as DNA, the CDR3 is TGCAGTGCTAGAGAGTTCGCTGAAGCTTTCTTT. Protein: CSAREFAEAFF.